This is a list of T cell receptor beta chains from one sample in a study of technical replicates of blood from a few donors. Assay used: immunoSEQ multiplex PCR; TCRdb lists only in-frame clones, some missing. This repertoire shows under 85,000 clones, 85% to 95% found once; its top ten account for 0.41%. Material: T cells isolated from PBMCs. Receptor source: a human donor in good health. CDR3s include the opening cysteine and the closing phenylalanine or tryptophan. The D gene is left open where the match is weak. Some rows have no size entry. The others give once, few or many, or a class for an expanded clone.

TRBD1,TRBJ2-1,TRBV28,.,CASSLVDRGYNEQFF
.,TRBJ1-2,TRBV5-8,.,CARREDYGYTF
TRBD2,TRBJ2-3,TRBV9,.,CASNSGRPDTQYF
.,TRBJ2-2,TRBV15,.,CATSRDRVRNGELFF
.,TRBJ2-2,TRBV21-1,.,CASSRQGCIEGELFF
TRBD1,TRBJ2-7,TRBV7-9,.,CASSAWDRAYEQYF
TRBD1,TRBJ1-2,TRBV15,.,CATRPPGQMYGYTF
.,TRBJ2-1,TRBV2,.,CASILLPPGNEQFF
.,TRBJ2-1,TRBV27,.,CASSLGATSSYNEQFF
TRBD2,TRBJ2-1,TRBV2,.,CASSLAGINEQFF
.,TRBJ2-6,TRBV2,.,CASLAGAGANVLTF
.,TRBJ2-7,TRBV5-1,.,CASAGGPSYEQYF
TRBD1,TRBJ2-7,TRBV14,.,CASSILGQGQTYEQYF
.,TRBJ1-5,TRBV6-1,.,CASSDGSGSPIWPQHF
TRBD2,TRBJ2-7,TRBV19,.,CASSIWTSGSPSEQYF
TRBD1,TRBJ2-7,TRBV11-2,.,CASSLGGDRGYEQYF
TRBD1,TRBJ1-1,TRBV7-9,once,CASSQGQANTEAFF
.,TRBJ1-3,TRBV2,.,CASSGLGERGNTIYF
TRBD1,TRBJ2-2,TRBV5-1,.,CASSLDGQGRTGELFF
TRBD2,TRBJ2-7,TRBV6-5,.,CASSWGLALYEQYF
.,TRBJ2-5,TRBV5-4,.,CASSSTRETQYF
.,TRBJ1-1,TRBV5-6,.,CASSLVWTRTEAFF
.,TRBJ1-2,TRBV27,.,CASSLSYGGGGYTF
TRBD2,TRBJ2-1,TRBV5-4,.,CASSFSGGPDNEQFF
TRBD1,TRBJ2-7,TRBV4-2,.,CASSQGDSTYEQYF
.,TRBJ2-2,TRBV27,.,CASSSLSRGVKTGELFF
TRBD2,TRBJ2-1,TRBV9,once,CASSQGGGRAYNEQFF
TRBD2,TRBJ2-7,TRBV5-1,.,CASSEGTSGRYEQYF
TRBD1,TRBJ1-4,TRBV11-2,.,CASSSLPGQMNNEKLFF
.,TRBJ2-2,TRBV6-1,.,CASSESLGGTGELFF
.,TRBJ2-7,TRBV4-1,.,CASSQDRAGASYEQYF
TRBD2,TRBJ2-5,TRBV7-7,.,CASSLAGLETQYF
TRBD2,TRBJ2-7,TRBV9,.,CASSVGLAGLLGEQYF
.,TRBJ2-1,TRBV19,.,CASSIVVGGRDYNEQFF
.,TRBJ1-3,TRBV7-6,.,CASSLDVTGSGNTIYF
.,TRBJ2-7,TRBV11-2,.,CASSIMGGRYEQYF
.,TRBJ1-1,TRBV11-2,.,CASKSTWLNTEAFF
TRBD2,TRBJ2-1,TRBV2,.,CATAGLDWNEQFF
TRBD1,TRBJ1-4,TRBV18,.,CASSPGQGGEKLFF
TRBD2,TRBJ2-3,TRBV19,.,CASSIRHSGRLDTQYF
.,TRBJ2-2,TRBV4-3,.,CASSQGSGVDYTGELFF
.,TRBJ1-1,TRBV28,.,CASSLFRGNTEAFF
TRBD2,TRBJ2-7,TRBV4-1,.,CASSRGAGADYEQYF
.,TRBJ2-5,TRBV21-1,.,CASSKVYRGMETQYF